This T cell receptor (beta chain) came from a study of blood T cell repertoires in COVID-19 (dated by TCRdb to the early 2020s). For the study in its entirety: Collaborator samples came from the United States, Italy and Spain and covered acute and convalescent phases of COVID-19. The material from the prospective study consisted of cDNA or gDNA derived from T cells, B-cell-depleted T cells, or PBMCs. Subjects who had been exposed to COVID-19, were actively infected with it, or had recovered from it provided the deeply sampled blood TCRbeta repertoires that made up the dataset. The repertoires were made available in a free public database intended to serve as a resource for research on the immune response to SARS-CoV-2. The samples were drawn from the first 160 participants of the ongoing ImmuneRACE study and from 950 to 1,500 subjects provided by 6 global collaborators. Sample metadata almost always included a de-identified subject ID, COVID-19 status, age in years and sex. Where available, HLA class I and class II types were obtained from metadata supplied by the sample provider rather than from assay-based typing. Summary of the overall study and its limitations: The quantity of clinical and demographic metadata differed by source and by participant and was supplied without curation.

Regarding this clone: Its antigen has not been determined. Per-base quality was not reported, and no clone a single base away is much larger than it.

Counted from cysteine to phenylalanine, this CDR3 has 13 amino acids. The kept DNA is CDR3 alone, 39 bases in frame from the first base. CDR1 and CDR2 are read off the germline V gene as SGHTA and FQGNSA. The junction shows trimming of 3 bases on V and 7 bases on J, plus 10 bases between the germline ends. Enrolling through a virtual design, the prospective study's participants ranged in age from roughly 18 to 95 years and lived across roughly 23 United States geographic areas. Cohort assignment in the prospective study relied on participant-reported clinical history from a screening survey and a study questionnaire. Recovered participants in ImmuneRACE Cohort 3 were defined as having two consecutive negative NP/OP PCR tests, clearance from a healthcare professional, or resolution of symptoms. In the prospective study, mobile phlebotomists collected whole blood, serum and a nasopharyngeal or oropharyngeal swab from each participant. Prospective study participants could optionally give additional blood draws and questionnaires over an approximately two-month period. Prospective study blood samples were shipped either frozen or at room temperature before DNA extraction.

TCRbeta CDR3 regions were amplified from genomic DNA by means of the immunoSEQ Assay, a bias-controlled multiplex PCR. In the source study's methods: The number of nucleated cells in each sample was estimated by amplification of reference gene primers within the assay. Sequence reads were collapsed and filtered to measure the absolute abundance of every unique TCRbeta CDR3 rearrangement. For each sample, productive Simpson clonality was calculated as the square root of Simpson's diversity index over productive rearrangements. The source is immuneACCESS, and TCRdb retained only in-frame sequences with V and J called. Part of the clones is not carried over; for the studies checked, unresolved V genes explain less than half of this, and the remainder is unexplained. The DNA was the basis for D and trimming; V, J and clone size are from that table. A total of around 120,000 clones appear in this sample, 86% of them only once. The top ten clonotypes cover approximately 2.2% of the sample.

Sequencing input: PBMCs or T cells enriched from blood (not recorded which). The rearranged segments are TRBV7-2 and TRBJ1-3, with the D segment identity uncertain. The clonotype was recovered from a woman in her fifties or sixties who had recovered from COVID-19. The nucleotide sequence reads TGTGCCAGCAGCTTCGGGTCCATCAACACCATATATTTT. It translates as CASSFGSINTIYF.